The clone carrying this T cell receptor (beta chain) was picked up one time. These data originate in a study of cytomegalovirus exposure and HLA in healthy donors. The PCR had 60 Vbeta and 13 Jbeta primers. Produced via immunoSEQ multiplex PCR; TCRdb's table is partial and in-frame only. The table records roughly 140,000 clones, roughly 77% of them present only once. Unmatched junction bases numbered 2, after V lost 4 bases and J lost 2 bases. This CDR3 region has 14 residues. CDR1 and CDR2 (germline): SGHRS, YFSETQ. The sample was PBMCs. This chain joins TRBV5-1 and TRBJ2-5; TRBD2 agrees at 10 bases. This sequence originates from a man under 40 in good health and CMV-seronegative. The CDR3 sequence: CASSPSGGQETQYF. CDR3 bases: TGCGCCAGCAGCCCTAGCGGGGGACAAGAGACCCAGTACTTC.